Sequencing of this T cell receptor (beta chain) was carried out in a study of CD8+CD57+ T cells in acquired aplastic anemia. Study-level information: Sorted CD4+ and CD8+ cells yielded roughly 3 ug of DNA on average.

V shed 2 bases and J 5 bases; nucleotides not matched to a gene: 8. The CDR3 totals 15 residues. The germline CDR1 and CDR2 sequences are SNHLY and FYNNEI. This clonotype appeared a few times. Genomic DNA acted as the template from which TCR beta VDJ combination and CDR3 sequence profiling were carried out. TCRdb analysed the reads with MiXCR anew, one entry per CDR3 protein. The sample holds about 110,000 distinct CDR3 sequences, around 49% seen once. Sequencing input: sorted CD4+, CD8+, or CD8+CD57+ T cells (not recorded which) from PBMCs. The V call is TRBV2, the J call TRBJ2-7, with TRBD1 matching over 8 bases. The clonotype originates from a human donor in good health, serving as a control. CDR3 amino acids: CASSEKGRGLDEQYF. The CDR3 nucleotides are TGTGCCAGCAGTGAAAAGGGCAGGGGGCTTGACGAGCAGTACTTC.